A selection of T cell receptor beta chains follows, all from one sample in a study of blood T cells in healthy people across ages. TCRdb re-called the 5' RACE reads through MiXCR, storing one row per CDR3 protein. The repertoire holds 790,000 or so distinct CDR3 sequences, about 56% seen once, with under 30% in the top ten. Sequencing was performed on blood. The receptors were gathered from a man aged 35-49 years in good health. Each CDR3 is given with its conserved first and last residue. A D gene is named only where the DNA matches it firmly.

TRBV7-3,TRBJ1-2,.,CASSLSDGNYGYTF
TRBV6-5,.,.,CACRTETYEQYF
TRBV4-1,TRBJ1-1,.,CASSQDRGAPGNTEAFF
TRBV10-3,TRBJ2-3,.,CAISETSDTQYF
TRBV12-3/TRBV12-4,TRBJ1-1,.,CASTRQEAAEAFF
TRBV28,TRBJ1-2,TRBD1,CASKEVGQGFYGCTF
TRBV12-3/TRBV12-4,TRBJ1-2,.,CASTDPGHRGGYTF
TRBV20-1,.,.,CSSPAVSGEQYF
TRBV29-1,.,.,CSATSPNEQYF
TRBV5-1,TRBJ2-5,TRBD2,CASSSGGLAEETQYF
TRBV21-1,TRBJ1-5,.,CASSRPHGPGPLSNQPQHF
TRBV9,TRBJ1-2,.,CASSVVVSLDGYTF
TRBV10-3,TRBJ2-3,.,CAISDTLLVPSTDTQYF
TRBV29-1,TRBJ2-5,TRBD1,CSVERSGTGLETQYF
TRBV29-1,TRBJ2-7,TRBD2,CSVGLAGAPYEQYF
TRBV18,TRBJ1-5,.,CASRPDSSNQPQHF
TRBV5-1,TRBJ2-3,TRBD2,CASSLEVSGSTDTQYF
TRBV5-8,TRBJ2-7,.,CASSFLRDGSYEQYF
TRBV18,TRBJ1-1,.,CASSPFDLQNTEAFF
TRBV12-3/TRBV12-4,TRBJ2-6,TRBD2,CASSFLGSGSSGANVLTF
TRBV29-1,TRBJ2-3,.,CSVFRGDTDTQYF
TRBV20-1,TRBJ1-2,TRBD1,CSARDRDRGLYGYTF
TRBV5-1,TRBJ2-2,.,CASSLEQAYTGELFF
TRBV7-2,TRBJ2-1,TRBD2,CASRAGGLSYNEQFF
TRBV27,TRBJ1-1,.,CASSGQVNTEAFF
TRBV24-1,TRBJ2-2,.,CATSDERVRVLNTGELFF
TRBV29-1,TRBJ2-7,.,CSVTGTWSSYEQYF
TRBV11-2,TRBJ2-5,TRBD2,CASSFLQAGVGEQYF
TRBV9,.,.,CASSQQGDTSYEQYF
TRBV6-5,TRBJ1-4,.,CASSYSRQGSEKLFF
TRBV10-3,TRBJ2-3,TRBD2,CAIRGGGSTDTQYF
TRBV27,TRBJ1-2,.,CASSGGRLYGYTF
TRBV20-1,TRBJ2-1,TRBD2,CSAPWLRGGEGDNEQFF
TRBV27,.,TRBD1,CASRYRGIQETQYF
TRBV7-2,TRBJ2-4,.,CASSLVGVGEKQYF
TRBV24-1,TRBJ2-3,.,CATSDAPGTGFTDTQYF
TRBV4-1,TRBJ1-1,.,CASSRPGVGTEAFF
TRBV5-5,TRBJ2-5,.,CASSLERGTQYF
TRBV27,TRBJ2-1,.,CASSTQGTSYNEQFF
TRBV14,.,TRBD1,CASKGDRGYEQYF
TRBV7-2,TRBJ2-3,.,CASGGVVGDTQYF
TRBV9,TRBJ1-6,.,CASGGGLLNSPLHF
TRBV11-1,TRBJ2-7,TRBD1,CASSPLRGRSTNEQYF
TRBV12-3/TRBV12-4,TRBJ2-3,.,CATQNSRADTQYF
TRBV4-3,TRBJ1-2,TRBD1,CASSHDRDPSYTF
TRBV7-2,TRBJ2-7,TRBD1,CASSLTPGGGSYEQYF
TRBV4-3,TRBJ2-3,TRBD2,CASSQESPLLSGRAWGQYF
TRBV18,TRBJ1-2,.,CASSPGDGYTF
TRBV7-9,TRBJ2-1,.,CASSSVSWTANEQFF
TRBV28,TRBJ1-2,.,CASTQGQRNYGYTF
TRBV11-2,TRBJ2-5,.,CASSLNYPQETQYF
TRBV20-1,TRBJ2-6,TRBD2,CSAHGTSGGAGANVLTF
TRBV20-1,TRBJ2-5,.,CSARGYNEQYF
TRBV20-1,TRBJ2-5,.,CSARGHWQETQYF
TRBV7-2,TRBJ2-5,.,CASSFGAPETQYF